These 21 T cell receptor beta chains originate from one sample sequenced in a study of lymphopenia after photon versus proton radiotherapy. The data were produced by immunoSEQ multiplex PCR, yet TCRdb's version contains in-frame clones alone and is incomplete. Among roughly 40,000 clones listed, approximately 86% were seen once. The specimen comprised peripheral blood, sampled from a patient treated with proton-based radiotherapy. These receptors came from a woman aged 65 to 85 with pancreatic cancer. Some clones in this sample may be carry-over from other donors' samples.

The genes are TRBV11-2 and TRBJ1-5; weak D call: TRBD1 (5 bases). This CDR3 contains 16 residues. Trimming removed 5 bases from V and 11 bases from J, with 25 bases in between. Per germline, CDR1 SGHAT and CDR2 FQNNGV. The CDR3 reads CASSPGDRPYFDAQHF. Here the CDR3 DNA reads TGTGCCAGCAGCCCGGGGGACCGACCGTACTTTGATGCCCAGCATTTT.

The chain links TRBV28 to TRBJ1-5; D is ambiguous. CDR1 MDHEN and CDR2 SYDVKM come from the germline V gene. The CDR3 extends over 15 amino acids. V dropped 2 bases and J dropped 0 bases, with 8 bases sitting between them. CDR3: CASSLEQYSNQPQHF. The CDR3 coding sequence is TGTGCCAGCAGTTTAGAGCAGTATAGCAATCAGCCCCAGCATTTT.

The rearrangement uses TRBV7-9 and TRBJ2-1; D remains ambiguous. V was cut by 5 bases and J by 1 base, with 9 bases left in between. The germline V gene encodes CDR1 SEHNR and CDR2 FQNEAQ (reference sequence). The CDR3 length is 14 residues. CDR3 nucleotide sequence: TGTGCCAGCAGCCCAGACTGGTCCTACAATGAGCAGTTCTTC. Its translation: CASSPDWSYNEQFF.

This chain links TRBV5-4 with TRBJ2-1; D is possibly TRBD2 (5 bases). CDR3 length: 12 residues. Germline V lookup: CDR1 SGHNT, CDR2 YYREEE (reference sequence). The V end was cut by 3 bases, the J end by 7 bases, with 8 bases between. The CDR3 DNA follows: TGTGCCAGCAGCTACGGGGATAATGAGCAGTTCTTC. Protein: CASSYGDNEQFF.

The chain has TRBV5-6 and TRBJ2-7; perhaps TRBD1 as D (5 bases). CDR1 is SGHDT and CDR2 is YYEEEE in the germline V gene. The CDR3 is made up of 16 amino acids. With 4 bases removed from V and 0 bases from J, the gap between germline ends came to 17 bases. CDR3 protein: CASSLLTGLSSYEQYF. CDR3 coding DNA: TGTGCCAGCAGCCTACTTACAGGTCTCAGCTCCTACGAGCAGTACTTC.

This rearrangement joins TRBV11-2 to TRBJ2-3, with TRBD2 matching 9 bases. The CDR3 loop spans 14 amino acids. Germline CDR1 and CDR2: SGHAT and FQNNGV. The V gene end was trimmed by 6 bases and the J gene end by 6 bases; junction bases not matched to a gene: 7. This CDR3 reads CASRKGLAGDTQYF. CDR3 in DNA: TGTGCCAGCAGAAAGGGACTAGCCGGGGATACGCAGTATTTT.

The chain couples TRBV30 to TRBJ1-3; the D is unclear. The germline V gene encodes CDR1 GTSNPN and CDR2 SVGIG (reference sequence). V lost 4 bases, J lost 0 bases, and 4 bases lay in between. This CDR3 comprises 12 residues. The CDR3: CAWTLSGNTIYF. The CDR3 coding sequence is TGTGCCTGGACCCTCTCTGGAAACACCATATATTTT.

The chain uses TRBV5-1 and TRBJ1-1, with D possibly matching TRBD1 (6 bases). This CDR3 is 15 amino acids long. Germline CDR1 SGHRS, CDR2 YFSETQ. V was clipped by 0 bases and J by 2 bases, with 11 bases between them. In nucleotides, the CDR3 is TGCGCCAGCAGCTTGGGACAGGACATTAACACTGAAGCTTTCTTT. Its translation: CASSLGQDINTEAFF. The full variable domain, in which reference TRBV5-1 and TRBJ1-1 provide the parts outside the CDR3, is KAGVTQTPRYLIKTRGQQVTLSCSPISGHRSVSWYQQTPGQGLQFLFEYFSETQRNKGNFPGRFSGRQFSNSRSEMNVSTLELGDSALYLCASSLGQDINTEAFFGQGTRLTVV.

By share of the sample, this clone is medium-sized. The genes are TRBV6-5 and TRBJ1-2, with 7 bases that match TRBD1. Germline CDR1 and CDR2: MNHEY and SVGAGI. V shed 0 bases, J shed 4 bases, and the junction held 8 bases outside the gene matches. The CDR3 spans 16 residues. DNA of the CDR3: TGTGCCAGCAGTTACTCGCGGACAGGTGGATCCTATGGCTACACCTTC. As protein: CASSYSRTGGSYGYTF.

This clone appeared a single time. This chain uses TRBV5-4 with TRBJ1-2, with a weak D call TRBD1 (5 bases). V lost 3 bases and J 7 bases, leaving 13 bases between the germline ends. The germline V gene encodes CDR1 SGHNT and CDR2 YYREEE (reference sequence). The CDR3 contains 13 residues. This CDR3 is CASSSGGGLGYTF. The DNA of the CDR3 is TGTGCCAGCAGCTCGGGTGGGGGACTTGGCTACACCTTC. The full variable domain, completed using reference TRBV5-4 and TRBJ1-2, is ETGVTQSPTHLIKTRGQQVTLRCSSQSGHNTVSWYQQALGQGPQFIFQYYREEENGRGNFPPRFSGLQFPNYSSELNVNALELDDSALYLCASSSGGGLGYTFGSGTRLTVV.

The CDR3 reads CASSLSNYEQYF. As DNA, the CDR3 is TGTGCCAGCAGCTTATCAAACTACGAGCAGTACTTC. The genes are TRBV7-2 and TRBJ2-7, with D unresolved. V gave up 2 bases and J gave up 3 bases, with 5 bases separating them. The CDR3 spans 12 residues. Germline loops: CDR1 SGHTA, CDR2 FQGNSA.

This clone was picked up a small number of times. This chain links TRBV14 with TRBJ2-1, with unresolved D. There are 13 residues in the CDR3. Deletions cut 1 base from V and 9 bases from J, with 10 bases between. Per germline, CDR1 SGHDN and CDR2 FVKESK. The CDR3 here is CASSQVKQAEQFF. CDR3 nucleotide sequence: TGTGCCAGCAGCCAAGTTAAGCAGGCTGAGCAGTTCTTC.

This clone was detected only a few times. The chain is built from TRBV5-6 and TRBJ1-4; 11 bases line up with TRBD1. This CDR3 is built from 15 residues. V shed 4 bases, J shed 7 bases, and the junction held 6 bases outside the gene matches. Germline assignment: CDR1 SGHDT and CDR2 YYEEEE. The CDR3 is CASSQDRGRGEKLFF. The CDR3 DNA reads as TGTGCCAGCAGCCAGGACAGGGGGCGCGGTGAAAAACTGTTTTTT.

J is TRBJ1-5 and V is TRBV5-6; D is perhaps TRBD1 (5 bases). Trimming removed 2 bases at V and 7 bases at J, with 16 bases between. In germline, CDR1 is SGHDT, CDR2 YYEEEE. CDR3 size: 15 residues. The CDR3 DNA follows: TGTGCCAGCAGCTTCTGGGGAACCGCAGGGCAGCCCCAGCATTTT. Protein sequence: CASSFWGTAGQPQHF.

The CDR3: CASSIYRQGPGELFF. The CDR3, as DNA: TGTGCCAGTAGTATATATAGACAGGGTCCCGGGGAGCTGTTTTTT. V is TRBV19 and J is TRBJ2-2, with 7 bases fitting TRBD1. Per the germline V gene, CDR1 is LNHDA and CDR2 is SQIVND (reference sequence). The CDR3 contains 15 residues. With 2 bases clipped from V and 6 bases from J, the junction kept 6 bases outside the gene matches.

This clone was picked up a small number of times. This chain joins TRBV28 and TRBJ2-7; D gene unclear. Trimming shortened V by 2 bases and J by 0 bases, and 14 bases separated the two germline ends. The CDR3 runs 16 residues. Germline loops: CDR1 MDHEN, CDR2 SYDVKM. The CDR3 loop is CASSLGFGVNSYEQYF. The CDR3 DNA reads TGTGCCAGCAGTTTAGGGTTTGGGGTAAACTCCTACGAGCAGTACTTC.

The chain employs TRBV5-1 and TRBJ1-5, with 7 bases fitting TRBD1. The CDR3 spans 16 residues. The junction had 8 bases not matched to a gene; V was cut back by 1 base and J by 4 bases. In germline, CDR1 is SGHRS, CDR2 YFSETQ. CDR3 in DNA: TGCGCCAGCAGCTTGAATGGGGCAGGGGGAAATCAGCCCCAGCATTTT. This sequence encodes CASSLNGAGGNQPQHF.

CDR3 region: CASSLGLAGAAGELFF. The CDR3 region has the DNA TGTGCCAGCTCTCTGGGACTAGCGGGAGCGGCCGGGGAGCTGTTTTTT. The V and J genes are TRBV18 and TRBJ2-2; 14 bases align to TRBD2. The CDR3 totals 16 residues. Germline V CDR1 and CDR2: KGHSH, LQKENI. Trimming took 6 bases from V and 6 from J; bases not matched to a gene: 6.

CDR3 loop: CASSSSGGLTYEQYF. Written as DNA, the CDR3 is TGCGCCAGCAGCTCAAGCGGGGGGCTGACCTACGAGCAGTACTTC. The chain links TRBV5-1 to TRBJ2-7; 9 bases map to TRBD2. Germline lookup yields CDR1 SGHRS and CDR2 YFSETQ. The ends lost 3 bases at V and 2 bases at J; junction bases unmatched: 6. The CDR3 has 15 residues. The whole variable domain, remainder taken from reference TRBV5-1 and TRBJ2-7, is KAGVTQTPRYLIKTRGQQVTLSCSPISGHRSVSWYQQTPGQGLQFLFEYFSETQRNKGNFPGRFSGRQFSNSRSEMNVSTLELGDSALYLCASSSSGGLTYEQYFGPGTRLTVT.

This chain uses TRBV19 with TRBJ1-2; D not resolved. With 5 bases removed from V and 0 bases from J, the gap between germline ends came to 10 bases. Germline V gene sequence: CDR1 LNHDA, CDR2 SQIVND (reference sequence). The CDR3 contains 14 residues. CDR3 DNA: TGTGCCAGTAGTCCCCGGAAAGCTAACTATGGCTACACCTTC. It translates to CASSPRKANYGYTF.

The rearrangement links TRBV10-3 to TRBJ2-1; the D gene is possibly TRBD2 (6 bases). CDR1 is ENHRY, CDR2 SYGVKD, per germline. Trimming took off 6 bases at V and 7 bases at J, with 19 bases between the two ends. This CDR3 has 15 amino acids. The CDR3 protein is CAIRSGTGDGNEQFF. Written as DNA, the CDR3 is TGTGCCATCAGATCCGGGACGGGGGATGGGAATGAGCAGTTCTTC.